The present TCR beta chain was sequenced within a study of vaccination and CD4 T cells after COVID-19 (dated by TCRdb to 2022 to 2024). Regarding the study in general: Every convalescent patient had a positive nasal swab PCR test for SARS-CoV-2, with mild disease in roughly 10 patients and severe disease in one. In ten to eleven COVID-19 convalescent patients and several infection-naive healthy vaccine recipients, the spike-specific CD4+ TCR repertoire before mRNA vaccination was compared with the repertoire after mRNA vaccination. Six males and four females were included in the convalescent cohort, with two Hispanic individuals, seven Caucasians, two Asians and one multiracial person represented. Post-vaccine blood samples were obtained a median of about 70 days after the second vaccine dose, with a range of about 12 to 241 days. The cultures were stimulated with overlapping spike peptide pools from SARS-CoV-2 and from the common cold coronaviruses HCoV-NL63, HCoV-OC43 and HCoV-229E. Post-COVID blood samples from convalescent patients were collected a median of approximately 100 days after diagnosis, with a range of 35 to 161 days. Participants received two doses of either the Pfizer-BioNTech BNT162b2 vaccine (n=8) or the Moderna mRNA-1273 vaccine (n=2). As controls, cultures received a CEFX viral epitope pool (the positive control), an HIV-1 Nef peptide pool (the negative control), or no peptide at all. What the research found in general, with its limitations: In convalescent patients, nearly all vaccine-specific clones (304 of 307) were found to be mono-reactive for SARS-CoV-2 spike rather than cross-reactive with common cold coronaviruses. The median count of SARS-CoV-2-reactive clonotypes went up from approximately 22 after infection to more than 30 after vaccination, although the change was not significant. The study included relatively few convalescent patients and did not analyze early timepoints after natural infection. In convalescent patients, a median approximately 89% of post-vaccine SARS-CoV-2-reactive clones were detected only after vaccination, suggesting vaccine-specific priming.

The germline V gene (reference sequence) gives CDR1 as GTSNPN and CDR2 as SVGIG. The CDR3 sequence holds 12 residues, the cysteine and phenylalanine included. Only the CDR3 part of the read is kept: 36 bases, read in frame from the first base. This clonotype has only a few counts. It lacks a known antigen. No clone much larger than this one lies a single base away; base qualities are absent. Per the publication, the treatment or condition label means: roughly ten-day PBMC culture with coronavirus spike peptide pools or control peptides (ViraFEST assay). To expand antigen-specific T cells with peptide pools and then pick out the expanded clonotypes through TCR sequencing, the study relied on the ViraFEST assay. The convalescent patients' positive SARS-CoV-2 PCR tests were from March to December 2020, which was before the Alpha, Beta and Delta variants emerged in the United States. Over 1.5 million PBMCs per well were cultured in IMDM with roughly 5% human AB serum and approximately 10 IU/ml IL-2, plus 10 ug/ml peptide pools. Half of the culture medium was replaced with fresh IL-2-containing medium on days 3 and 7. Once the cells had been in culture for approximately 10 days, the EasySep CD4+ T cell isolation kit was used to isolate CD4+ T cells by negative selection. Ficoll-Paque Plus gradient centrifugation was used to isolate PBMCs from whole blood, and the isolated PBMCs were then either used fresh or cryopreserved at -140C. Culture conditions were generally each tested in triplicate wells.

The protocol used for the library was PCR. DNA from cultured CD4+ T cells was subjected to TCR sequencing with the Oncomine TCR Beta short-read assay at the Johns Hopkins FTIC core. The QIAamp micro DNA kit was used to extract genomic DNA from the cultured CD4+ T cells. The Oncomine TCR Beta libraries from cultured CD4+ T cells were pooled using unique dual indexes and then sequenced on an Illumina iSeq 100. The source study handled its data this way. Non-productive sequences were removed, and CDR3s not starting with C, not ending with F or W, or shorter than 7 amino acids were discarded. The MANAFEST web application identified antigen-specific clonotypes by comparing peptide-stimulated wells against reference wells and other culture wells. An FDR below 0.05, an odds ratio above 5, and a productive frequency above 0.1% in at least two of three replicate wells were required for clones to be considered positive. Clonotypes that were significantly expanded in both SARS-CoV-2 spike wells and at least one common cold coronavirus spike condition were defined as cross-reactive. Similarity between CDR3 sequences was evaluated in R version 3.6.1 using Levenshtein distances (stringdist) and unrooted phylogenetic trees (ape). The public sequencing data were trimmed at Q25 with fastp and processed into clonotypes with MiXCR by TCRdb, which kept only in-frame beta chains. CDR3 protein duplicates are merged, each entry listing the most common genes and DNA. Here the V and J calls rest on TCRdb's processing, not on the authors' analysis. The table for this sample lists 3,500 to 5,000 distinct CDR3 sequences; approximately 71% of them were counted only once. Clones ranked in the top ten supply 34% of the sample.

Sequencing used CD4+ T cells from blood, cultured in vitro. The sequence was obtained from a human donor who had recovered from COVID-19. The chain joins TRBV30 to TRBJ1-3, with the D gene not clear enough to name. The CDR3 region reads CGGRNSGNTIYF. The nucleotide sequence is given as TGTGGTGGGCGGAACTCTGGAAACACCATATATTTT.